These 29 T cell receptor beta chains share one sample of origin, sequenced in a study of blood T cell repertoires in COVID-19. Method: immunoSEQ multiplex PCR; TCRdb's copy keeps in-frame clones and lacks some. The sample lists more than 150,000 clones, approximately 85% occurring once. Sequenced input: peripheral blood. The receptors were sampled from a woman older than 75 with acute or convalescent COVID-19.

The chain combines TRBV5-1 with TRBJ1-1; 7 bases fit TRBD1. CDR3 length: 15 amino acids. V trimming: 0 bases; J trimming: 3 bases; junction bases outside the gene matches: 5. Germline CDR1 SGHRS, CDR2 YFSETQ. CDR3 coding DNA: TGCGCCAGCAGCTTGGTTGGGCAGGGGGACACTGAAGCTTTCTTT. Residues: CASSLVGQGDTEAFF.

This chain uses TRBV5-1 with TRBJ2-5, with 12 bases aligning to TRBD2. After removal of 2 bases from V and 10 bases from J, the junction contained 9 bases not matched to a gene. This CDR3 comprises 15 residues. Germline values: CDR1 SGHRS, CDR2 YFSETQ. This chain's CDR3 is CASSFRTSGVRDQYF. CDR3 sequence (DNA): TGCGCCAGCAGCTTTCGGACTAGCGGGGTGAGGGACCAGTACTTC. The whole variable domain, remainder taken from reference TRBV5-1 and TRBJ2-5, is KAGVTQTPRYLIKTRGQQVTLSCSPISGHRSVSWYQQTPGQGLQFLFEYFSETQRNKGNFPGRFSGRQFSNSRSEMNVSTLELGDSALYLCASSFRTSGVRDQYFGPGTRLLVL.

This rearrangement joins TRBV3-1 (or the pseudogene TRBV3-2) to TRBJ2-2; D remains ambiguous. Trimming pared 4 bases from V and 7 bases from J, leaving 10 bases between. The CDR3 is 13 residues long. In germline, CDR1 is LGHDT, CDR2 YNNKEL (reference sequence). The CDR3 DNA sequence: TGTGCCAGCAGCCTATTAATAAACGGGGAGCTGTTTTTT. Residues: CASSLLINGELFF.

This clone appeared a few times. The chain joins TRBV10-3 to TRBJ1-5, with 8 bases identical to TRBD1. The CDR3 spans 16 residues. V lost 10 bases and J lost 0; bases outside the gene matches: 11. Germline lookup yields CDR1 ENHRY and CDR2 SYGVKD. The CDR3 DNA follows: TGTGCCACCCAGGGCGGGACAGGAAGTAGCAATCAGCCCCAGCATTTT. Translated: CATQGGTGSSNQPQHF.

This sequence joins TRBV2 and TRBJ1-4, with unresolved D. The CDR3 sequence is 15 residues long. Trimming pared 5 bases from V and 3 bases from J, leaving 13 bases between. Germline loops: CDR1 SNHLY, CDR2 FYNNEI. The chain's CDR3 is CASSSGQHANEKLFF. Written as DNA, the CDR3 is TGTGCCAGCAGTAGCGGGCAGCATGCTAATGAAAAACTGTTTTTT.

The J gene is TRBJ2-5, the V gene TRBV27; 8 bases align to TRBD2. The germline V gene encodes CDR1 MNHEY and CDR2 SMNVEV (reference sequence). The CDR3 contains 15 residues. J gave up 5 bases and V 4 bases, and 9 bases lay outside the gene matches. The CDR3 nucleotides read TGTGCCAGCAGTTCCGGCGGGGGGCCGTGGGAGACCCAGTACTTC. Amino acid sequence: CASSSGGGPWETQYF.

V is TRBV2 and J is TRBJ2-5; 10 positions agree with TRBD2. Trimming at V came to 2 bases and at J to 3 bases, leaving 0 bases not matched to a gene. Germline assignment: CDR1 SNHLY and CDR2 FYNNEI. This CDR3 spans 14 amino acids. CDR3 protein: CASSELAGEETQYF. The DNA for the CDR3 is TGTGCCAGCAGTGAACTAGCGGGGGAAGAGACCCAGTACTTC.

This chain connects TRBV6-5 to TRBJ2-3; D is possibly TRBD1 (6 bases). Germline loops: CDR1 MNHEY, CDR2 SVGAGI. The CDR3 runs to 15 residues. The V end lost 6 bases, the J end lost 0 bases, and 13 bases lay between the germline ends. CDR3 amino acids: CASSARQASTDTQYF. The CDR3 coding sequence is TGTGCCAGCAGCGCTAGACAGGCTAGCACAGATACGCAGTATTTT.

The V and J genes are TRBV27 and TRBJ1-1; D perhaps matches TRBD1 (6 bases). The V gene lost 8 bases and the J gene lost 4 bases, with 14 bases spanning the gap. Germline CDR1 is MNHEY and CDR2 is SMNVEV (reference sequence). The CDR3 covers 13 residues. CDR3 residues: CASALQGSTEAFF. The CDR3 bases are TGTGCCAGCGCTCTACAGGGATCCACTGAAGCTTTCTTT.

V usage is TRBV7-8 and J usage is TRBJ1-2; unclear D gene. Germline CDR1 reads SGHVS; CDR2 reads FQNEAQ. V lost 5 bases and J 4 bases, leaving 8 bases between the germline ends. The CDR3 contains 12 residues. CDR3 region: CASSLSTYGYTF. CDR3 nucleotide sequence: TGTGCCAGCAGCCTCAGTACCTATGGCTACACCTTC.

The genes are TRBV2 and TRBJ2-1; 13 nucleotides align to TRBD2. Germline CDR1 and CDR2: SNHLY and FYNNEI. J gave up 5 bases and V 6 bases, and 4 bases lay outside the gene matches. The length of the CDR3 is 15 residues. As DNA, the CDR3 is TGTGCCAGCAGGGGAGGGACTAGCGGGAACAATGAGCAGTTCTTC. Translation gives CASRGGTSGNNEQFF.

This chain links TRBV25-1 with TRBJ1-2; no clear D gene. Trimming pared 1 base from V and 6 bases from J, leaving 12 bases between. The germline V gene has CDR1 MGHDK and CDR2 SYGVNS. CDR3 length: 14 amino acids. The CDR3: CASSESLSVDGYTF. CDR3 coding DNA: TGTGCCAGCAGTGAATCCTTGTCAGTGGATGGCTACACCTTC.

The chain couples TRBV18 to TRBJ2-1; possibly TRBD2 for D (6 bases). Trimming shortened V by 0 bases and J by 4 bases, and 10 bases separated the two germline ends. Germline V gene sequence: CDR1 KGHSH, CDR2 LQKENI. The CDR3 covers 15 residues. CDR3 sequence: CASSPPQGGYNEQFF. CDR3 coding DNA: TGTGCCAGCTCACCACCGCAGGGAGGTTACAATGAGCAGTTCTTC.

The rearrangement links TRBV6-1 to TRBJ1-2, with 11 bases lining up with TRBD1. The germline CDR1 and CDR2 sequences are MNHNS and SASEGT. This CDR3 region has 13 residues. Trimming took 3 bases from V and 8 from J; bases not matched to a gene: 2. The CDR3 here is CASSDRDRGGYTF. The CDR3 nucleotides are TGTGCCAGCAGTGACCGGGACAGGGGGGGCTACACCTTC.

The V gene is TRBV24-1, the J gene TRBJ1-2; D is unresolved. Trimming removed 4 bases at V and 4 bases at J, with 9 bases between. The germline V gene encodes CDR1 KGHDR and CDR2 SFDVKD. The CDR3 is 13 amino acids. The CDR3 reads CATSEDGFYGYTF. CDR3 DNA sequence: TGTGCCACCAGTGAAGACGGGTTCTATGGCTACACCTTC.

V usage is TRBV6-1 and J usage is TRBJ2-2; the match to TRBD1 covers 12 bases. The CDR3 loop spans 18 amino acids. Germline V gene lookup returns CDR1 MNHNS and CDR2 SASEGT. V lost 2 bases to trimming and J lost 5 bases; unmatched junction nucleotides: 9. CDR3 loop: CASSEPPGTGGRTGELFF. CDR3 bases: TGTGCCAGCAGTGAACCCCCCGGGACAGGGGGCCGGACCGGGGAGCTGTTTTTT.

The chain uses TRBV7-2 and TRBJ2-5, with a possible D match to TRBD1 (6 bases). The germline V gene has CDR1 SGHTA and CDR2 FQGNSA. The CDR3 totals 13 residues. Trimming removed 5 bases from V and 3 bases from J, with 10 bases in between. The CDR3 reads CASSMTGEETQYF. The CDR3 bases are TGTGCCAGCAGCATGACAGGCGAAGAGACCCAGTACTTC.

V gene TRBV5-6 combines with J gene TRBJ2-3, with a weak D call TRBD2 (7 bases). Germline assignment: CDR1 SGHDT and CDR2 YYEEEE. The CDR3 covers 15 residues. V lost 6 bases and J lost 6, with 20 bases in between. The DNA of the CDR3 is TGTGCCAGCACTCCTCTTAGGGGGGGCAGCGATACGCAGTATTTT. Protein sequence: CASTPLRGGSDTQYF.

The chain links TRBV5-6 to TRBJ1-1; D may be TRBD1 (6 bases). Germline CDR1 SGHDT, CDR2 YYEEEE. The V gene lost 1 base and the J gene lost 5 bases, with 12 bases spanning the gap. The CDR3 runs to 14 residues. The CDR3, as DNA: TGTGCCAGCAGCTTGATTCAGGGGCGGACTGAAGCTTTCTTT. It codes for CASSLIQGRTEAFF.

This chain connects TRBV27 to TRBJ1-5, with 10 bases lining up with TRBD1. V trimming: 5 bases; J trimming: 5 bases; junction bases outside the gene matches: 9. Germline V lookup: CDR1 MNHEY, CDR2 SMNVEV (reference sequence). This CDR3 has 16 amino acids. The CDR3 DNA is TGTGCCAGCAGTCCCCGTGAGACAGGGGGCTATCAGCCCCAGCATTTT. Its protein is CASSPRETGGYQPQHF.

V is TRBV5-6 and J is TRBJ2-1, with 10 nucleotides matching TRBD2. CDR1 is SGHDT and CDR2 is YYEEEE in the germline V gene. The CDR3 sequence is 16 residues long. With 0 bases clipped from V and 10 bases from J, the junction kept 10 bases outside the gene matches. CDR3 DNA: TGTGCCAGCAGCTTGGTGGGCAGCGGGGGGGCCGGGGAGCAGTTCTTC. As protein: CASSLVGSGGAGEQFF.

In its sample, this clone was seen a few times. The chain uses TRBV3-1 (or the pseudogene TRBV3-2) and TRBJ2-7, with D perhaps matching TRBD2 (6 bases). The CDR3 runs to 14 residues. The V gene lost 7 bases and the J gene lost 5 bases, with 18 bases spanning the gap. Germline V gene sequence: CDR1 LGHDT, CDR2 YNNKEL (reference sequence). In nucleotides, the CDR3 is TGTGCCAGCAACCACGGGGCAGGGAGGAACGAGCAGTACTTC. Translation gives CASNHGAGRNEQYF.

J is TRBJ2-1 and V is TRBV9; TRBD2 is a possible D gene (7 bases). Germline V gene data show CDR1 as SGDLS and CDR2 as YYNGEE. This CDR3 spans 15 amino acids. V was pared by 2 bases and J by 5 bases, with 14 bases between. The CDR3 sequence is CASSVSGTSDNEQFF. DNA of the CDR3: TGTGCCAGCAGCGTGAGCGGGACATCGGACAATGAGCAGTTCTTC.

The J gene is TRBJ1-1, the V gene TRBV7-9; 8 bases fit TRBD1. Germline V lookup: CDR1 SEHNR, CDR2 FQNEAQ (reference sequence). The CDR3 is made up of 16 amino acids. Unmatched junction bases numbered 11, after V lost 5 bases and J lost 3 bases. For the CDR3, the DNA is TGTGCCAGCAGCATTGCCGGACAGGGTTCAGACACTGAAGCTTTCTTT. Its translation is CASSIAGQGSDTEAFF.

The chain combines TRBV27 with TRBJ2-3, with TRBD2 identical over 7 bases. Germline V gene data show CDR1 as MNHEY and CDR2 as SMNVEV (reference sequence). V lost 2 bases and J lost 6; bases outside the gene matches: 8. The CDR3 is made up of 15 amino acids. CDR3: CASSLGASGYDTQYF. CDR3 sequence (DNA): TGTGCCAGCAGTTTAGGTGCTAGCGGATACGATACGCAGTATTTT.

This clone has only a few counts. The chain's CDR3 is CASSLGSGSSYEQYF. The CDR3 nucleotides are TGTGCCAGCAGCTTAGGTAGCGGGAGCTCCTACGAGCAGTACTTC. V is TRBV7-8 and J is TRBJ2-7; 9 nucleotides line up with TRBD2. CDR1 and CDR2 (germline): SGHVS, FQNEAQ. The CDR3 is 15 residues long. The V and J ends lost 1 base and 0 bases, in that order; junction bases with no gene match: 1. The entire variable domain, with the rest obtained from reference TRBV7-8 and TRBJ2-7, is as follows: GAGVSQSPRYKVAKRGQDVALRCDPISGHVSLFWYQQALGQGPEFLTYFQNEAQLDKSGLPSDRFFAERPEGSVSTLKIQRTQQEDSAVYLCASSLGSGSSYEQYFGPGTRLTVT.

The chain joins TRBV7-9 to TRBJ1-1, with 10 positions matching TRBD1. The J segment lost 2 bases and the V segment lost 3 bases, leaving 15 bases of the junction unmatched. The CDR3 runs 19 residues. Germline values: CDR1 SEHNR, CDR2 FQNEAQ (reference sequence). The CDR3 nucleotides are TGTGCCAGCAGCTTCGGGACAGGGGAAAGGGCTGTATCAAACACTGAAGCTTTCTTT. It is translated as CASSFGTGERAVSNTEAFF.

Comments on this clone: Other DNA sequences within the sample encode an identical CDR3. The chain joins TRBV19 to TRBJ1-1, with 8 bases lining up with TRBD1. The CDR3 has 13 amino acids. Trimming at V came to 3 bases and at J to 5 bases, leaving 2 bases not matched to a gene. Looked up from germline, CDR1 is LNHDA and CDR2 is SQIVND (reference sequence). CDR3: CASSITGGTEAFF. CDR3 DNA sequence: TGTGCCAGTAGTATCACAGGGGGTACTGAAGCTTTCTTT.

This sequence joins TRBV6-6 and TRBJ2-5; D is ambiguous. Trimming took 6 bases from V and 5 from J, leaving 22 bases between them. The germline CDR1 and CDR2 sequences are MNHNY and SVGAGI (reference sequence). The CDR3 is 16 residues long. The CDR3 DNA sequence: TGTGCCAGCAGACCCCGCTCGGAGCCCGGGTCCGAGACCCAGTACTTC. This codes for CASRPRSEPGSETQYF.